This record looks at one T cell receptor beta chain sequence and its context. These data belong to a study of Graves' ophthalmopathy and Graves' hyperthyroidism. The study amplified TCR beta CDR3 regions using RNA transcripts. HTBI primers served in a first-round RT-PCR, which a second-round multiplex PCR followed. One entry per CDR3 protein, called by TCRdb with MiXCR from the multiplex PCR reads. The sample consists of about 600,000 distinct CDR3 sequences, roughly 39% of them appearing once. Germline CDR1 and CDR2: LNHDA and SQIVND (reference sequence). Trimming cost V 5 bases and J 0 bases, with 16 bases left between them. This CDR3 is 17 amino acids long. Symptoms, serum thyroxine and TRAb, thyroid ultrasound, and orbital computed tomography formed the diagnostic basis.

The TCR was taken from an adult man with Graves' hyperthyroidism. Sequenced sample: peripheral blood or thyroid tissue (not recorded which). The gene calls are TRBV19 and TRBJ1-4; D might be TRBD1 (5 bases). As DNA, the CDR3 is TGTGCCAGTAGTTCCCCGGGCAGGGCCGCAACTAATGAAAAACTGTTTTTT. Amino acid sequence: CASSSPGRAATNEKLFF.